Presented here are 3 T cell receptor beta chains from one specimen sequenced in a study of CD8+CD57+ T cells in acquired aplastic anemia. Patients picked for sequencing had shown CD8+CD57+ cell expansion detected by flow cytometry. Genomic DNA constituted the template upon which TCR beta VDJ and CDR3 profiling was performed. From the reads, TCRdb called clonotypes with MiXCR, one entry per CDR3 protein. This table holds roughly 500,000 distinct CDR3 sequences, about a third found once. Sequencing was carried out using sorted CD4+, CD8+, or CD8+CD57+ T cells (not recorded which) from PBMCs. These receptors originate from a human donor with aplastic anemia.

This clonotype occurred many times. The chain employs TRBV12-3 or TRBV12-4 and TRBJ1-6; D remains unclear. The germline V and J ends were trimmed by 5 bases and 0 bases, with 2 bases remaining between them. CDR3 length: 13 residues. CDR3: CASSSSYNSPLHF. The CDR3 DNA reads TGTGCCAGCAGTAGCTCCTATAATTCACCCCTCCACTTT.

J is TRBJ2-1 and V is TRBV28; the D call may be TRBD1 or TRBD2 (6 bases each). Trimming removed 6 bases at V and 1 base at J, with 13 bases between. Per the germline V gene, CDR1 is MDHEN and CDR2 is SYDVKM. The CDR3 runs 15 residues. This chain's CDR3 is CASSTIGGSYNEQFF. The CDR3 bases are TGTGCCAGCAGCACAATAGGGGGGTCCTACAATGAGCAGTTCTTC.

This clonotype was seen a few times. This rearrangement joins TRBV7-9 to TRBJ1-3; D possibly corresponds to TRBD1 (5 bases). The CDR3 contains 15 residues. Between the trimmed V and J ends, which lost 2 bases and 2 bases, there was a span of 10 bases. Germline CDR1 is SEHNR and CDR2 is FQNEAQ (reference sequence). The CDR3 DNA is TGTGCCAGCAGCTTATATCAGGGCGCTGGAAACACCATATATTTT. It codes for CASSLYQGAGNTIYF.